The next 2 T cell receptor beta chains were all read from a single sample in a study of breast tumors, draining lymph nodes, adjacent tissues. TCRdb independently ran MiXCR on the multiplex PCR reads; one entry per CDR3 protein. This repertoire shows tens of thousands of distinct CDR3 sequences, under 30% found once; its top ten account for 7.5% to 9.5%. Material: breast tumor tissue. These receptors all stem from a female donor with breast cancer. Some clones in this sample may be carry-over from other donors' samples.

This clonotype was detected only once. This may be a read error, as it is one base from a much larger clone. The J gene is TRBJ2-5, the V gene TRBV10-3; no reliable D call. The CDR3 totals 14 residues. Trimming shortened V by 2 bases and J by 3 bases, and 10 bases separated the two germline ends. Germline lookup yields CDR1 ENHRY and CDR2 SYGVKD. The CDR3 loop is CAISEPKGEETQYF. The CDR3 coding sequence is TGTGCCATCAGTGAGCCGAAGGGCGAAGAGACCCAGTACTTC.

At least ten counts were recorded for this clonotype. The chain employs TRBV19 and TRBJ1-2; D is possibly TRBD1 (6 bases). The CDR3 totals 13 residues. V was pared by 1 base and J by 7 bases, with 10 bases between. From germline, CDR1 is LNHDA and CDR2 SQIVND (reference sequence). The CDR3 sequence is CASSIGRGLGYTF. CDR3 bases: TGTGCCAGTAGTATAGGTCGGGGGCTTGGCTACACCTTC.